This T cell receptor beta chain was recorded in a study of pediatric ulcerative colitis. Overall study findings and caveats: All ulcerative colitis patients, but no controls, carried a couple of rectal clonotypes. Total lymphocyte DNA, not sorted subsets, was the template.

About this clone: What it binds is not known.

Rectal tissue came from one to two pinch biopsies taken at colonoscopy. The CDR3 contains 15 residues. Trimming shortened V by 2 bases and J by 7 bases, and 14 bases separated the two germline ends. Germline V gives CDR1 MDHEN, CDR2 SYDVKM. Generated by immunoSEQ multiplex PCR, the TCRdb table keeps only in-frame clones and is missing some. The table lists about 36,000 clones, 55% to 85% of them singletons. The J gene is TRBJ1-4, the V gene TRBV28; D is possibly TRBD1 (5 bases). This TCR came from a boy aged 10-17 years with moderate ulcerative colitis. Material: gut tissue. The CDR3 reads CASSLGRGSGEKLFF. CDR3 coding DNA: TGTGCCAGCAGTTTAGGTAGGGGATCGGGTGAAAAACTGTTTTTT.